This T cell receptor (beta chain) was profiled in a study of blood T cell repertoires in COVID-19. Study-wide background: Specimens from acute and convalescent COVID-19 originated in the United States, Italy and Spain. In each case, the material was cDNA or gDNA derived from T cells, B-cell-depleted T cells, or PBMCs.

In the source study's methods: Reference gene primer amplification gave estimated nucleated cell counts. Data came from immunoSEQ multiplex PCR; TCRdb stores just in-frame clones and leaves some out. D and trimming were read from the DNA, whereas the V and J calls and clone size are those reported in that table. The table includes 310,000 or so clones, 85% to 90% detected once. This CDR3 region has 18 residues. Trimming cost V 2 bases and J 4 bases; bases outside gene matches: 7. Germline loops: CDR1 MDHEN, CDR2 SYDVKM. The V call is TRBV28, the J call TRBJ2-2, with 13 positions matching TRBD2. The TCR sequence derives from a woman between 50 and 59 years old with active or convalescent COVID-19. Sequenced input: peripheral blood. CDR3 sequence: CASSLKLAGGPGTGELFF. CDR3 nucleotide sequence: TGTGCCAGCAGTTTAAAACTAGCGGGAGGGCCGGGCACCGGGGAGCTGTTTTTT.